This is a list of T cell receptor beta chains from one sample in a study of T cell repertoires in cytomegalovirus infection. These TCRs are of unknown antigen specificity. TCRdb itself ran the reads through MiXCR, one entry per CDR3 protein. The sample has approximately 730,000 distinct CDR3 sequences, 33% seen once. The specimen comprised cultured PBMCs, sampled from culture after CMV antigen stimulation. These receptor sequences come from a human donor in good health (CMV status not recorded). Some clones in this sample may be carry-over from other donors' samples. The CDR3 runs from the conserved cysteine through the conserved F or W. A D gene is named only where the DNA matches it firmly. Size is stated for part of the rows, as once, few or many counts, or as a class when the clone is expanded.

clone_size,v_call,j_call,d_call,cdr3_nt,cdr3_aa
many,TRBV7-2,TRBJ1-5,.,TGTGCCAGCAGCTTAACCCGATCGCAGCCCCAGCATTTT,CASSLTRSQPQHF
few,TRBV12-3/TRBV12-4,TRBJ2-1,.,TGTGCCAGCAGTGCAGACAGGTCGAATGAGCAGTTCTTC,CASSADRSNEQFF
.,TRBV12-3/TRBV12-4,TRBJ1-6,.,TGTGCCAGCAGCTCAGAGGGCGGTTCACCCCTCCACTTT,CASSSEGGSPLHF
few,TRBV20-1,TRBJ1-1,TRBD1,TGCAGTGCTAGAGTCTTAGGACAGGGGCTGGGGGTTGAAGCTTTCTTT,CSARVLGQGLGVEAFF
.,TRBV2,TRBJ2-1,TRBD1,TGTGCCAGCAGTGGAGGGACAGTACGTGATGAGCAGTTCTTC,CASSGGTVRDEQFF
.,TRBV7-2,TRBJ2-3,.,TGTGCCAGCAGCTTAGTGAGGGGACGGACAGATACGCAGTATTTT,CASSLVRGRTDTQYF
.,TRBV2,TRBJ2-6,.,TGTGCCAGCAGTGAACAGTCTGGGGCCAACGTCCTGACTTTC,CASSEQSGANVLTF
.,TRBV29-1,TRBJ2-1,.,TGCAGCGTTGCCCCCCGTGCGGGGACCTACAATGAGCAGTTCTTC,CSVAPRAGTYNEQFF
many,TRBV7-2,TRBJ2-7,.,TGTGCCAGCAGCTTAGTTCGGGGAGAGGAGCAGTACTTC,CASSLVRGEEQYF
few,TRBV20-1,TRBJ2-4,.,TGCAGTGCCACCCCTAGGGGAAACATTCAGTACTTC,CSATPRGNIQYF
.,TRBV5-6,TRBJ2-5,.,TGTGCCAGCAGCATCGGGCGGGACTGGGACTTC,CASSIGRDWDF
.,TRBV20-1,TRBJ1-1,.,TGCAGTGCTAGAGATCCCACGATGGGGGGCACTGAAGCTTTCTTT,CSARDPTMGGTEAFF
few,TRBV10-3,TRBJ1-2,.,TGTGCCATCAGCTCGGAGGAGTTTAACTATGGCTACACCTTC,CAISSEEFNYGYTF
.,TRBV27,TRBJ1-2,.,TGTGCCAGCGCCTTGGGATCGGCCATAACCTATGGCTACACCTTC,CASALGSAITYGYTF